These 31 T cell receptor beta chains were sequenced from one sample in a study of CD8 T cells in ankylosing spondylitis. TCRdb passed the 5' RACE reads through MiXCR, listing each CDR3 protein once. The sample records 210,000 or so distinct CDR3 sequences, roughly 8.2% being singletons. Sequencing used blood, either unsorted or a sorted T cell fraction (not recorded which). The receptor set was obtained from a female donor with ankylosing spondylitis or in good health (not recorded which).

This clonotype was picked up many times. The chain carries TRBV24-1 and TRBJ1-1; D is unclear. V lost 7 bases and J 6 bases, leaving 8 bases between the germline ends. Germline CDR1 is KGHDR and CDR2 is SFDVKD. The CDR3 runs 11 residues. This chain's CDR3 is CATRGDSEAFF. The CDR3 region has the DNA TGTGCCACCAGGGGAGACTCTGAAGCTTTCTTT.

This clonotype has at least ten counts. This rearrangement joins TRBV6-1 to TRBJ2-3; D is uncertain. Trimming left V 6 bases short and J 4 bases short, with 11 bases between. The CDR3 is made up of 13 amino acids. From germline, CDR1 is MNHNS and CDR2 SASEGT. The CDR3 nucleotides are TGTGCCAGCAGCCGCTCGGATGCAGATACGCAGTATTTT. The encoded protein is CASSRSDADTQYF.

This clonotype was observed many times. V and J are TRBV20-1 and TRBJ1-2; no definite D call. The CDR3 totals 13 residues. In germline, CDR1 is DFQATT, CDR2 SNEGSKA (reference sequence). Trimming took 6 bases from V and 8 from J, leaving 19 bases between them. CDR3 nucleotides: TGCAGTGCCCAGACGGGGATTAGGGAGGGCTACACCTTC. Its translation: CSAQTGIREGYTF.

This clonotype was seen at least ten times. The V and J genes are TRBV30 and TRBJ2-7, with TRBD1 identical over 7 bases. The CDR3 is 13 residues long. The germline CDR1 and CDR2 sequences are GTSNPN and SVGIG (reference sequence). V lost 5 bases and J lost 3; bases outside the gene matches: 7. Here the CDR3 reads CAWGETGYYEQYF. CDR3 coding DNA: TGTGCCTGGGGAGAGACAGGGTACTACGAGCAGTACTTC.

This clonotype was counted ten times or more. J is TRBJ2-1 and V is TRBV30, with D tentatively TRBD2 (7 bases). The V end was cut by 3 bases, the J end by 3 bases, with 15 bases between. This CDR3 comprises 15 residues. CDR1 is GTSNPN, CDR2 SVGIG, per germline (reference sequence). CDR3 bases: TGTGCCTGGAGCCTCGGGGGCGGGAGCTACAATGAGCAGTTCTTC. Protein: CAWSLGGGSYNEQFF.

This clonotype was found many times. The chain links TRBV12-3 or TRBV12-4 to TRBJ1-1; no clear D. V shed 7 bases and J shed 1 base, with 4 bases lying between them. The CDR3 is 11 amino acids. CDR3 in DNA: TGTGCCAGCACTCCGAACACTGAAGCTTTCTTT. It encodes CASTPNTEAFF.

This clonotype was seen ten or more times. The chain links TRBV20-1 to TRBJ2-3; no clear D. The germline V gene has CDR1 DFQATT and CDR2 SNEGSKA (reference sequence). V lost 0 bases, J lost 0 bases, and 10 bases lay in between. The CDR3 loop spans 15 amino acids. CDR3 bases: TGCAGTGCTAGAGAGGGTGGAACTAGCACAGATACGCAGTATTTT. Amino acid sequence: CSAREGGTSTDTQYF.

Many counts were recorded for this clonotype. CDR3 coding DNA: TGTGCCAGCGGCGGGGGAGCCCAGTACTTC. Translating gives CASGGGAQYF. The chain has TRBV12-3 or TRBV12-4 and TRBJ2-5; 7 positions match TRBD2. The trim removed 8 bases at V and 9 bases at J, leaving 3 bases unmatched. The CDR3 is 10 amino acids.

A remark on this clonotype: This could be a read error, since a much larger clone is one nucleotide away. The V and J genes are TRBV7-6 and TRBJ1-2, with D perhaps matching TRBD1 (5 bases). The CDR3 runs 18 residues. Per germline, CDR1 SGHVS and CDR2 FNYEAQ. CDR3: CASSLAEFHPGTSYAYTF. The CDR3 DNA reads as TGTGCCAGCAGCTTAGCGGAATTCCACCCAGGGACGAGCTATGCCTACACCTTC.

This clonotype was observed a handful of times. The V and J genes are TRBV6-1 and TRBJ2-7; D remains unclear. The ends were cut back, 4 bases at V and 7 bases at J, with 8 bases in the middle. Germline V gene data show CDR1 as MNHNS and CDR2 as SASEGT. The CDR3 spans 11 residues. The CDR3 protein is CASSVTQEQYF. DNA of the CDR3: TGTGCCAGCAGTGTAACTCAAGAGCAGTACTTC.

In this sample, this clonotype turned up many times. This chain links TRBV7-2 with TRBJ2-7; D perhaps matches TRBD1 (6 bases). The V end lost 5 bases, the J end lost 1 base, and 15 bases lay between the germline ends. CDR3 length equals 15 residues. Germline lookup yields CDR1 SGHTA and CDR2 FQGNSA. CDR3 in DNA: TGTGCCAGCAGCCCCAGGGGAGACAAATCCTACGAGCAGTACTTC. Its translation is CASSPRGDKSYEQYF.

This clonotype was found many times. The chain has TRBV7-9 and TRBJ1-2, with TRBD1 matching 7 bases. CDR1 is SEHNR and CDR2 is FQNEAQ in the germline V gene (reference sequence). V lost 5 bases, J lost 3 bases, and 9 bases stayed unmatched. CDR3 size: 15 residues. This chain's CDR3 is CASSPVTGSDYGYTF. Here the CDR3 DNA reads TGTGCCAGCAGCCCCGTGACAGGGTCGGACTATGGCTACACCTTC.

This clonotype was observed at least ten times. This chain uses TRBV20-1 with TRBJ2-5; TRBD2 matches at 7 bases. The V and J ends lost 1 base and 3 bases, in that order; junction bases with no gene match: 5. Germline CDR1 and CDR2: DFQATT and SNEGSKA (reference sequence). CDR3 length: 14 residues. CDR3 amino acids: CSARGPGTKETQYF. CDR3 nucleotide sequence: TGCAGTGCTAGAGGACCCGGGACTAAAGAGACCCAGTACTTC.

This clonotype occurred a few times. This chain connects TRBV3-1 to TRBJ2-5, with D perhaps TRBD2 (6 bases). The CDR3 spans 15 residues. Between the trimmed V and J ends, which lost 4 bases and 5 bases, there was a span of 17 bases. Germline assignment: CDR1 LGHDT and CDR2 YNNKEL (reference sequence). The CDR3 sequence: CASSLSAGRHETQYF. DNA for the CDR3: TGTGCCAGCAGCCTCAGCGCGGGGCGCCACGAGACCCAGTACTTC.

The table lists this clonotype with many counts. As DNA, the CDR3 is TGTGCCAGTAGACTTAGCGGGACCCTAGCGGCCGGGGAGCTGTTTTTT. It translates to CASRLSGTLAAGELFF. The gene calls are TRBV19 and TRBJ2-2, with 8 nucleotides matching TRBD2. The CDR3 runs 16 residues. V was clipped by 6 bases and J by 6 bases; unmatched bases: 12. Germline V gene sequence: CDR1 LNHDA, CDR2 SQIVND (reference sequence). Full variable domain (outside the CDR3, taken from reference TRBV19 and TRBJ2-2): DGGITQSPKYLFRKEGQNVTLSCEQNLNHDAMYWYRQDPGQGLRLIYYSQIVNDFQKGDIAEGYSVSREKKESFPLTVTSAQKNPTAFYLCASRLSGTLAAGELFFGEGSRLTVL.

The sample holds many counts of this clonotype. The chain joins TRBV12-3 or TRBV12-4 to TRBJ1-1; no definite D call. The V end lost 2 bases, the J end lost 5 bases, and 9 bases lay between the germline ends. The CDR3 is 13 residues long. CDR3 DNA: TGTGCCAGCAGTTTAATGGAGGGAACTGAAGCTTTCTTT. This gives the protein CASSLMEGTEAFF.

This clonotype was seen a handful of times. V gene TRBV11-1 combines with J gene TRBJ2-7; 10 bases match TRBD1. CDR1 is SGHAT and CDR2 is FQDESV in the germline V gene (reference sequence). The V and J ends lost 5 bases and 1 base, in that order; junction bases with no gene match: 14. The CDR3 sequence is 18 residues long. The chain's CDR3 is CASSIPNWGTGDSYEQYF. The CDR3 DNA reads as TGTGCCAGCAGCATCCCCAACTGGGGGACAGGGGATTCCTACGAGCAGTACTTC.

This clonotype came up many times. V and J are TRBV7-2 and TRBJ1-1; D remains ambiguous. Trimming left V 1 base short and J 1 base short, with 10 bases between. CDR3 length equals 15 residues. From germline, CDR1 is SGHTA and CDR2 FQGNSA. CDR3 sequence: CASSLDAGRNTEAFF. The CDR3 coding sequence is TGTGCCAGCAGCTTAGACGCAGGCAGGAACACTGAAGCTTTCTTT.

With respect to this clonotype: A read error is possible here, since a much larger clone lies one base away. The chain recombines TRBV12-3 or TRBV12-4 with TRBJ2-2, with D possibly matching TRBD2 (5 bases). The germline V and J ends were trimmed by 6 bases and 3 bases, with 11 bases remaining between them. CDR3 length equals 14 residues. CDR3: CASRRHGDTGELFF. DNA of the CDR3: TGTGCCAGCAGGCGACACGGGGACACCGGGGAGCTGTTTTTT.

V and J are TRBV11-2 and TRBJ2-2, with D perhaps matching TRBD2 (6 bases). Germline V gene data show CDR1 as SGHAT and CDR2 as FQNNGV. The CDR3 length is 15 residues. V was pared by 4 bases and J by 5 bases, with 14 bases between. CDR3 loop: CASSSQPSATGELFF. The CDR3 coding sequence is TGTGCCAGCAGCTCCCAGCCTAGCGCAACCGGGGAGCTGTTTTTT.

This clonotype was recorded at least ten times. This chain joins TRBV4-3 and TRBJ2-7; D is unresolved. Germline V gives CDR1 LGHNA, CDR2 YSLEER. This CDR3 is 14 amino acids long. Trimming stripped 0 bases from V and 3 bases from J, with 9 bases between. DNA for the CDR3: TGCGCCAGCAGCCAAGACCACACGAGCTACGAGCAGTACTTC. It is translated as CASSQDHTSYEQYF.

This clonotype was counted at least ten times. CDR3 amino acids: CASRRARTGEQYF. The CDR3 coding sequence is TGTGCCAGCAGAAGGGCCCGGACGGGCGAGCAGTACTTC. The chain employs TRBV6-2 or TRBV6-3 and TRBJ2-7; D is undetermined. V gave up 6 bases and J gave up 6 bases, with 15 bases separating them. CDR3 length: 13 residues. CDR1 is MNHEY and CDR2 is SVGEGT in the germline V gene.

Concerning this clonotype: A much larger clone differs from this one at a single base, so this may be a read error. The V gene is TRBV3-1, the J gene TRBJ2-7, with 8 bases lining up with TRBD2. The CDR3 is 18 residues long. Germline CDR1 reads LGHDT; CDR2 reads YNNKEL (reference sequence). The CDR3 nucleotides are TGTGCCACCAGCTCGGACCGGGGCGGGAGGACCAATAGCTACGAGCAGTACTTC. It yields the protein CATSSDRGGRTNSYEQYF.

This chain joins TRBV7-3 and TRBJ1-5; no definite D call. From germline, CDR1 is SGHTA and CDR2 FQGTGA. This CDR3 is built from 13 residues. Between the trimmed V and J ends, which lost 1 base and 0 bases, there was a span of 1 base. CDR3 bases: TGTGCCAGCAGCTTAATTAGCAATCAGCCCCAGCATTTT. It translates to CASSLISNQPQHF.

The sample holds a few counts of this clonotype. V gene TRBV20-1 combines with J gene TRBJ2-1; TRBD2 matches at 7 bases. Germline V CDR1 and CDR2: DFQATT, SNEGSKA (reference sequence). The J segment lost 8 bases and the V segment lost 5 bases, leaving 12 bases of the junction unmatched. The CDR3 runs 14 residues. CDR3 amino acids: CSAPRAGVEDEQFF. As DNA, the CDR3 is TGCAGTGCTCCGAGGGCGGGAGTGGAGGATGAGCAGTTCTTC.

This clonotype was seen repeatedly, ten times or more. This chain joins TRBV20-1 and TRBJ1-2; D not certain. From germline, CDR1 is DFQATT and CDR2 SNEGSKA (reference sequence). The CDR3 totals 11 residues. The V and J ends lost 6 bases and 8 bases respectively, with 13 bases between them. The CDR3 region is CSAPFMRGYTF. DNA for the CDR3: TGCAGTGCCCCATTTATGCGGGGCTACACCTTC.

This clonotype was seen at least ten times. DNA for the CDR3: TGCAGCGTTGCCAGAAACACCGGGGAGCTGTTTTTT. Translation: CSVARNTGELFF. This chain connects TRBV29-1 to TRBJ2-2; D not certain. The V end was cut by 4 bases, the J end by 2 bases, with 5 bases between. The CDR3 is 12 residues long. Germline V gives CDR1 SQVTM, CDR2 ANQGSEA.

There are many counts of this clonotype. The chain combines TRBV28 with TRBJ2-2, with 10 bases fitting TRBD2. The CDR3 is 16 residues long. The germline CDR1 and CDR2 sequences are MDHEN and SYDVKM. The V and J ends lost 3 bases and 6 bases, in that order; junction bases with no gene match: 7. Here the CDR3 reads CASSLELAGVPGELFF. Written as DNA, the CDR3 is TGTGCCAGCAGTTTGGAGCTAGCGGGAGTACCCGGGGAGCTGTTTTTT.

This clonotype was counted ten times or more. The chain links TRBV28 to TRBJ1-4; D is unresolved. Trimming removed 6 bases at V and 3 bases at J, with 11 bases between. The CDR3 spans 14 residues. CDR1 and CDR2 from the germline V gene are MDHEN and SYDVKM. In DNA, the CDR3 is TGTGCCAGCAGCAAACAGCCTTCTAATGAAAAACTGTTTTTT. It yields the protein CASSKQPSNEKLFF.

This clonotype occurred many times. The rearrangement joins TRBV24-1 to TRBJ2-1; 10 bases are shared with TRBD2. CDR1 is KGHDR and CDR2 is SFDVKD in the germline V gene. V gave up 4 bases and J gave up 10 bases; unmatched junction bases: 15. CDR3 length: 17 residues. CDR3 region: CATSDPPSGSSVGEQFF. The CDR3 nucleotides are TGTGCCACCAGTGACCCTCCTAGCGGGAGCTCCGTGGGCGAGCAGTTCTTC.

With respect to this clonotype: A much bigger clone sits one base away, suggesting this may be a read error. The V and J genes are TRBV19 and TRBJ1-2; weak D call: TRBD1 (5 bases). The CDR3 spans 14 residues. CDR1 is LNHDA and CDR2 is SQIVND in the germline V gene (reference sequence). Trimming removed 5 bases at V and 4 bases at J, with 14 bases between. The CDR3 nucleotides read TGTGCCAGTAGTTCTCGGGGGGTCGGCTATGGCTACACCTTC. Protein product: CASSSRGVGYGYTF.